These T cell receptor beta chains were read from a single sample in a study of blood T cell repertoires in COVID-19. TCRdb's table, derived via immunoSEQ multiplex PCR, lists solely in-frame clones and lacks some. There are about 59,000 clones in the sample; 70% to 90% occur only once, and more than 7% lies in the top ten. Material for sequencing was peripheral blood. These TCRs come from a man aged 55-75 years with acute or convalescent COVID-19. The CDR3 runs from the conserved cysteine through the conserved F or W. D genes are given only for firm matches. Expanded clones get a size class; other rows say once, few or many, or leave the size out.

TRBV18	TRBJ2-6	once	NA	CASSPRQSSSGANVLTF
TRBV7-6	TRBJ2-7	NA	TRBD1	CASSLGGQGKAEQYF
TRBV4-1	TRBJ1-5	NA	NA	CASSTTTGSFSNQPQHF
TRBV6-4	TRBJ2-1	NA	TRBD2	CASSVLDSSGYNEQFF
TRBV5-1	TRBJ2-1	NA	NA	CASSSGTLSYNEQFF
TRBV12-5	TRBJ2-1	NA	TRBD1	CASGLDRASNEQFF
TRBV28	TRBJ1-4	NA	NA	CASSSPVFPTNEKLFF
TRBV9	TRBJ2-5	NA	NA	CASSVGVERWETQYF
TRBV19	TRBJ2-5	NA	TRBD1	CASSNRGRVETQYF
TRBV7-2	TRBJ2-3	NA	NA	CASSLWGIDSLAQYF
TRBV6-5	TRBJ1-4	NA	NA	CASSRANEKLFF
TRBV3-1/TRBV3-2	TRBJ2-1	NA	TRBD2	CASSQAGLAGSEQFF
TRBV15	TRBJ2-3	NA	TRBD1	CATSSLRGRIEDTQYF
TRBV3-1/TRBV3-2	TRBJ2-2	NA	TRBD2	CASSQPGGADTGELFF
TRBV14	TRBJ1-6	NA	NA	CATLKPGGESDNSPLHF
TRBV2	TRBJ1-6	NA	TRBD1	CASSFGQGNSPLHF
TRBV25-1	TRBJ2-7	medium-sized	TRBD1	CASSPGQVHEQYF
TRBV5-1	TRBJ1-4	NA	TRBD1	CASSQEGAVREKLFF
TRBV11-2	TRBJ2-7	NA	NA	CASSLGQPYEQYF
TRBV24-1	TRBJ2-7	NA	TRBD1	CATSEPTGTGEQYF
TRBV7-3	TRBJ2-7	NA	NA	CASSPGLARGEQYF
TRBV3-1/TRBV3-2	TRBJ2-7	NA	NA	CASSHTSAGAGQGYEQYF
TRBV19	TRBJ2-3	few	TRBD2	CASSETSGGARRTDTQYF
TRBV19	TRBJ1-4	NA	NA	CASSIGQRNEKLFF
TRBV5-4	TRBJ2-7	few	TRBD2	CASSPGLAGNEQYF
TRBV5-1	TRBJ1-1	NA	NA	CASSLRQHTEAFF
TRBV5-6	TRBJ1-4	NA	NA	CASSLFAGTNEKLFF
TRBV24-1	TRBJ1-2	NA	TRBD1	CATSDTGQGRGYGYTF
TRBV9	TRBJ2-1	NA	TRBD1	CASSGRDSINNEQFF
TRBV6-5	TRBJ2-1	NA	TRBD1	CASSYSGRGRLNEQFF
TRBV11-2	TRBJ1-4	NA	NA	CASSLGRGEKLFF